The next 21 T cell receptor beta chains were all read from a single sample in a study of technical replicates of blood from a handful of donors. The assay was immunoSEQ multiplex PCR, and TCRdb's table has in-frame clones only and misses some. Among tens of thousands of clones listed, 90% to 95% were seen once. The sample was T cells isolated from PBMCs. The receptor set was obtained from a human donor in good health.

The V and J genes are TRBV15 and TRBJ1-4; D perhaps matches TRBD1 (5 bases). Germline V CDR1 and CDR2: LNHNV, YYDKDF (reference sequence). This CDR3 has 16 amino acids. Trimming took off 1 base at V and 8 bases at J, with 17 bases between the two ends. The chain's CDR3 is CATSRGLGGSGEKLFF. CDR3 bases: TGTGCCACCAGCAGAGGTTTGGGGGGATCTGGCGAAAAACTGTTTTTT.

This chain connects TRBV14 to TRBJ2-1; D perhaps matches TRBD2 (6 bases). Germline V gene lookup returns CDR1 SGHDN and CDR2 FVKESK. V lost 1 base to trimming and J lost 8 bases, with 21 bases between them. There are 17 residues in the CDR3. The CDR3 sequence: CASSQGVWREVGDEQFF. Here the CDR3 DNA reads TGTGCCAGCAGCCAAGGGGTGTGGAGGGAGGTGGGCGATGAGCAGTTCTTC.

The chain uses TRBV23-1 and TRBJ2-5; 11 nucleotides line up with TRBD2. TRBV23-1 counts as an open reading frame of uncertain function. V lost 2 bases and J lost 3; bases outside the gene matches: 5. The CDR3 has 16 residues. The CDR3 reads CASSQRGLAVKETQYF. CDR3 bases: TGCGCCAGCAGTCAACGGGGACTAGCGGTAAAAGAGACCCAGTACTTC.

This chain uses TRBV9 with TRBJ2-5, with D possibly TRBD2 on 6 matching bases. Germline-derived CDR1 and CDR2 are SGDLS and YYNGEE. The CDR3 extends over 14 amino acids. V was shortened by 0 bases and J by 4 bases, with 10 bases between the two germline ends. CDR3 in DNA: TGTGCCAGCAGCGTAGGTCAAGCGGGAGAGACCCAGTACTTC. This sequence encodes CASSVGQAGETQYF.

This clone was found a few times. The genes are TRBV9 and TRBJ1-1; the D gene is possibly TRBD1 (6 bases). This CDR3 has 16 amino acids. From germline, CDR1 is SGDLS and CDR2 YYNGEE. The V end was cut by 4 bases, the J end by 0 bases, with 16 bases between. In DNA form, the CDR3 reads TGTGCCAGCAGCACCCACAGGGAGGGAATGAACACTGAAGCTTTCTTT. Translating it yields CASSTHREGMNTEAFF.

The chain uses TRBV5-5 and TRBJ2-2, with 13 bases fitting TRBD2. CDR3 length equals 19 residues. V gave up 3 bases and J gave up 3 bases; unmatched junction bases: 11. Germline values: CDR1 SGHKS, CDR2 YYEKEE (reference sequence). CDR3 DNA: TGTGCCAGCAGCTCCCGACCGGGACTAGCGGGAAGCTACACCGGGGAGCTGTTTTTT. Protein sequence: CASSSRPGLAGSYTGELFF.

J is TRBJ2-7 and V is TRBV5-4; 10 nucleotides line up with TRBD2. With 2 bases clipped from V and 6 bases from J, the junction kept 5 bases outside the gene matches. Germline CDR1 reads SGHNT; CDR2 reads YYREEE (reference sequence). The CDR3 covers 14 residues. In nucleotides, the CDR3 is TGTGCCAGCAGCTTTGGAGTAGCGGGAGGCGAGCAGTACTTC. The encoded protein is CASSFGVAGGEQYF. Together with reference TRBV5-4 and TRBJ2-7, the CDR3 gives the full variable domain: ETGVTQSPTHLIKTRGQQVTLRCSSQSGHNTVSWYQQALGQGPQFIFQYYREEENGRGNFPPRFSGLQFPNYSSELNVNALELDDSALYLCASSFGVAGGEQYFGPGTRLTVT.

This chain links TRBV13 with TRBJ2-1; perhaps TRBD1 as D (6 bases). The CDR3 is 12 amino acids. Germline CDR1 reads PRHDT; CDR2 reads FYEKMQ (reference sequence). Trimming removed 5 bases at V and 10 bases at J, with 12 bases between. The CDR3 DNA is TGTGCCAGCAGCCCGGACAGTCGGGAGCAGTTCTTC. Its translation: CASSPDSREQFF.

This chain uses TRBV2 with TRBJ1-6, with D uncertain. This CDR3 region has 15 residues. Germline values: CDR1 SNHLY, CDR2 FYNNEI. V gave up 2 bases and J gave up 5 bases, with 10 bases separating them. In DNA form, the CDR3 reads TGTGCCAGCAGTGAACGGCAGACAAATAATTCACCCCTCCACTTT. It is translated as CASSERQTNNSPLHF.

J is TRBJ2-5 and V is TRBV9; a possible D gene is TRBD2 (5 bases). The CDR3 has 16 residues. Germline V gene data show CDR1 as SGDLS and CDR2 as YYNGEE. Trimming removed 4 bases at V and 1 base at J, with 17 bases between. CDR3 sequence reads: CASSSEERTLQETQYF. The CDR3 bases are TGTGCCAGCAGCTCAGAGGAGCGGACGCTCCAAGAGACCCAGTACTTC.

CDR3 coding DNA: TGTGCCATCCTGCGGGTGGAGGGGACCCCTGAAGCTTTCTTT. This encodes CAILRVEGTPEAFF. The rearrangement uses TRBV7-9 and TRBJ1-1; weak D call: TRBD1 (5 bases). V dropped 10 bases and J dropped 6 bases, with 21 bases sitting between them. Germline loops: CDR1 SEHNR, CDR2 FQNEAQ (reference sequence). The CDR3 is 14 residues long.

This clone was counted a single time. The chain uses TRBV2 and TRBJ2-7; possible D gene TRBD1, 6 bases. The CDR3 has 16 residues. Germline CDR1 SNHLY, CDR2 FYNNEI. V was shortened by 4 bases and J by 0 bases, with 16 bases between the two germline ends. CDR3 coding DNA: TGTGCCAGCAGTGGGCTGACAGGACTGTTCTCCTACGAGCAGTACTTC. Translating it yields CASSGLTGLFSYEQYF.

The rearrangement uses TRBV6-5 and TRBJ2-7; D call uncertain. The CDR3 length is 11 residues. V shed 4 bases and J shed 3 bases, with 4 bases lying between them. CDR1 MNHEY and CDR2 SVGAGI come from the germline V gene. In DNA, the CDR3 is TGTGCCAGCAGTTCCTACTACGAGCAGTACTTC. Its protein product is CASSSYYEQYF.

This clone occurred once. The rearrangement links TRBV10-2 to TRBJ2-7; D might be TRBD2 (6 bases). Per germline, CDR1 WSHSY and CDR2 SAAADI. The CDR3 loop spans 17 amino acids. V dropped 0 bases and J dropped 2 bases, with 17 bases sitting between them. Written as DNA, the CDR3 is TGCGCCAGCAGTGAGTCGGGCCAAGCGGGCCCCCCCTACGAGCAGTACTTC. Amino acid sequence: CASSESGQAGPPYEQYF.

CDR3 in amino acids: CASSIDPSRGSTDTQYF. CDR3 nucleotide sequence: TGTGCCAGTAGTATAGATCCCTCCAGGGGTAGCACAGATACGCAGTATTTT. The chain is built from TRBV19 and TRBJ2-3; D possibly corresponds to TRBD1 (6 bases). Trimming left V 0 bases short and J 0 bases short, with 13 bases between. CDR1 is LNHDA, CDR2 SQIVND, per germline (reference sequence). This CDR3 is 17 amino acids long.

The gene calls are TRBV11-2 and TRBJ2-2, with TRBD1 as a possible D gene (5 bases). The CDR3 is made up of 13 amino acids. Per the germline V gene, CDR1 is SGHAT and CDR2 is FQNNGV. V lost 2 bases and J 5 bases, leaving 6 bases between the germline ends. CDR3 bases: TGTGCCAGCAGCTTACCAGGGACCGGGGAGCTGTTTTTT. Amino acid sequence: CASSLPGTGELFF.

The chain is built from TRBV6-1 and TRBJ1-5, with TRBD1 as a possible D gene (5 bases). Germline assignment: CDR1 MNHNS and CDR2 SASEGT. The V and J ends lost 3 bases and 1 base respectively, with 13 bases between them. The CDR3 loop spans 16 amino acids. The CDR3 DNA reads as TGTGCCAGCAGTGACCAGGGAGGATGGAGCAATCAGCCCCAGCATTTT. Its protein is CASSDQGGWSNQPQHF.

This chain links TRBV7-8 with TRBJ2-3; tentatively, D is TRBD1 (5 bases). Germline V lookup: CDR1 SGHVS, CDR2 FQNEAQ. This CDR3 region has 11 residues. V lost 5 bases, J lost 11 bases, and 11 bases lay in between. The chain's CDR3 is CASSTGLKQYF. The DNA of the CDR3 is TGTGCCAGCAGCACAGGATTGAAGCAGTATTTT.

This rearrangement joins TRBV7-9 to TRBJ2-7; 8 nucleotides agree with TRBD2. V was pared by 3 bases and J by 0 bases, with 7 bases of the junction left unmatched. Germline CDR1 and CDR2: SEHNR and FQNEAQ (reference sequence). This CDR3 is 16 amino acids long. CDR3 protein: CASSLGSGGSSYEQYF. The CDR3 DNA reads as TGTGCCAGCAGCTTGGGGTCGGGGGGGAGCTCCTACGAGCAGTACTTC.

V usage is TRBV7-8 and J usage is TRBJ1-1; D unresolved. The V and J ends lost 6 bases and 3 bases respectively, with 14 bases between them. CDR3 length: 14 amino acids. Germline CDR1 SGHVS, CDR2 FQNEAQ. In nucleotides, the CDR3 is TGTGCCAGCAGTAATCCTTGGGGAGACACTGAAGCTTTCTTT. Translated, it gives CASSNPWGDTEAFF.

The chain couples TRBV19 to TRBJ1-1; a possible D gene is TRBD1 (6 bases). Germline CDR1 and CDR2: LNHDA and SQIVND (reference sequence). Between the trimmed V and J ends, which lost 2 bases and 6 bases, there was a span of 16 bases. The CDR3 consists of 15 residues. CDR3 DNA sequence: TGTGCCAGTAGTATATCTCCAGGGGAGTTCCCTGAAGCTTTCTTT. This gives the protein CASSISPGEFPEAFF. Full variable domain (rest looked up from reference TRBV19 and TRBJ1-1): DGGITQSPKYLFRKEGQNVTLSCEQNLNHDAMYWYRQDPGQGLRLIYYSQIVNDFQKGDIAEGYSVSREKKESFPLTVTSAQKNPTAFYLCASSISPGEFPEAFFGQGTRLTVV.